This entry is about one T cell receptor (beta chain). The antigen remains undetermined. This specimen comes from a study of a mutant IDH1 vaccine in newly diagnosed glioma. Study in general: Treated patients showed a male proportion of roughly 62%, a female proportion of roughly 38%, and a mean age of 40.4 years. Therapy received beforehand was radiotherapy, temozolomide, or both, with most patients given both. Whole-study findings and limits: Induction of immune responses by the vaccine occurred in approximately 92% of patients.

Using immunoSEQ multiplex PCR, the repertoire was profiled, and TCRdb retains in-frame clones only, with some absent. The sample records about 46,000 clones, 85% to 95% being singletons. Time point defined: week 35, safety follow-up. Vaccination used 300 ug of mutant IDH1 20-mer peptide per dose, with topical imiquimod. The CDR3 is 12 residues long. Trimming shortened V by 4 bases and J by 5 bases, and 6 bases separated the two germline ends. Germline CDR1 and CDR2: SGHAT and FQNNGV. The chain has TRBV11-2 and TRBJ2-1; no reliable D call. The receptor comes from a man in his fifties or sixties with glioma. The sequenced sample was PBMCs, obtained from a glioma patient whose treatment included an IDH1 peptide vaccine. In nucleotides, the CDR3 is TGTGCCAGCAGCTCTTCGGACAATGAGCAGTTCTTC. This encodes CASSSSDNEQFF.